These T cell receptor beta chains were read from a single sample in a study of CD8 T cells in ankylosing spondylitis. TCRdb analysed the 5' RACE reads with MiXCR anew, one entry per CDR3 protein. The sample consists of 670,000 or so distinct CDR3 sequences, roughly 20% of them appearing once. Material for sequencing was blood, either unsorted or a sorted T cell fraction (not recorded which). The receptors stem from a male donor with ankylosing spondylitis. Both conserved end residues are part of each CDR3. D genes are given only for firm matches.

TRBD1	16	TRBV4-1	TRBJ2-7	CASSPSRDRDLSEQYF
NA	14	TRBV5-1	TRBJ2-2	CASSPGWNTGELFF
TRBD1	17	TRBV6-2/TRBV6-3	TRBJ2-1	CASSLDRGPKGSNEQFF
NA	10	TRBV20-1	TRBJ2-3	CSARIDTQYF
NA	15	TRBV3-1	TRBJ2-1	CASRADLASGGEQFF
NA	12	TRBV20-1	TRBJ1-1	CSASAGTTEAFF
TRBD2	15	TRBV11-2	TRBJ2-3	CASSPGGGGADTQYF
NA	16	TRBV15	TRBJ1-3	CATSRERRNSGNTIYF
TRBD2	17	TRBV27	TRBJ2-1	CASSPFGTSGGVNEQFF
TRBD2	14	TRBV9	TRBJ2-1	CASSVGSGRDEQFF
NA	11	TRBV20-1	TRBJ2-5	CSAAGKETQYF
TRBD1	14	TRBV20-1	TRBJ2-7	CSAESGTGAYEQYF
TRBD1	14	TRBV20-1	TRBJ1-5	CSAPTGGENQPQHF
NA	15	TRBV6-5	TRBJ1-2	CASSFEGRMNYGYTF
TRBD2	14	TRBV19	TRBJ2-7	CASTKASGSVEQYF
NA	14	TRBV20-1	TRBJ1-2	CSARGRGRNYGYTF
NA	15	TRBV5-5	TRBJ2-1	CASSLWGRVDNEQFF
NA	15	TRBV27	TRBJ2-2	CASKRSGALAGELFF
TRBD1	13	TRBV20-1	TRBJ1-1	CSAIRDRNTEAFF
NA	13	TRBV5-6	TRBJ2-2	CASSFLLSGELFF
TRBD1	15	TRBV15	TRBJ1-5	CATSSEGAGRRPQHF
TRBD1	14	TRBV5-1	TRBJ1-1	CASSPDRGSTEAFF
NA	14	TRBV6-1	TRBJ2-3	CASRGDFSTDTQYF
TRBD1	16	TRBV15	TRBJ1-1	CATSMGGQGEGFEAFF
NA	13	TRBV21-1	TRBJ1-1	CASSIPGRIEAFF
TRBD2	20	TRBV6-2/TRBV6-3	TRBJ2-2	CASSWRGFVTAGTGTGELFF
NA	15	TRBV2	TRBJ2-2	CASIRDDTITGELFF
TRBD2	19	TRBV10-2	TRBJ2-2	CASSDVLAGDPQGTGELFF
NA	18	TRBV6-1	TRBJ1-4	CASSEARFLQGGSEKLFF
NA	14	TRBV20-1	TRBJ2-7	CSARVRARRYEQYF
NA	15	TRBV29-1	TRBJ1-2	CSVEWGLTINYGYTF
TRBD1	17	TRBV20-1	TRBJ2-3	CSATKLNRGLNTDTQYF
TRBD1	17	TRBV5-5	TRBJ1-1	CASSLVLYGTGVTEAFF
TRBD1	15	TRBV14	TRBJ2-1	CASSTGTGGFDEQFF
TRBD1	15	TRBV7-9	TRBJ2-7	CASSSVNGTAYEQYF
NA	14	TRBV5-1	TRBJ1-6	CASSKGLNNSPLHF
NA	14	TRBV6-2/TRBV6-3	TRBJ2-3	CASTRGTFTDTQYF
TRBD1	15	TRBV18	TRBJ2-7	CASSLPRDRGREQYF
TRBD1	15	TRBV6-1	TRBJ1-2	CATGTGPETNYGYTF
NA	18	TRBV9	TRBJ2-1	CASSVGGSGGTNYNEQFF
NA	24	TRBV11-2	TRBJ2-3	CASSLDRGAEGQPDSVSSTDTQYF
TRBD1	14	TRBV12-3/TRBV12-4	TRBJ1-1	CASRGQGYDTEAFF